One sample yielded the 30 T cell receptor beta chains listed below, sequenced in a study of beta chain features in type 1 diabetes. As every portion of the isolated RNA was reverse transcribed, the sequencing read expressed TCRB transcripts. Assay: immunoSEQ multiplex PCR; the TCRdb copy retains only in-frame clones and omits some. This sample has some 900,000 clones, with under 20% found just once. Sequencing was done on a sample of naive CD4+ T cells from blood. These receptors all come from a woman between 18 and 29 years old in good health.

Here the CDR3 DNA reads TGCAGCGTTGCGAGGGGAGCTGGACCCAACTACAATGAGCAGTTCTTC. Its translation is CSVARGAGPNYNEQFF. This chain links TRBV29-1 with TRBJ2-1, with D perhaps being TRBD1 or TRBD2 (5 bases each). V gave up 4 bases and J gave up 3 bases, with 19 bases separating them. This CDR3 is 16 amino acids long. Germline lookup yields CDR1 SQVTM and CDR2 ANQGSEA.

This chain connects TRBV5-6 to TRBJ1-5; D is unresolved. The CDR3 extends over 13 amino acids. Germline V gene lookup returns CDR1 SGHDT and CDR2 YYEEEE. V was clipped by 0 bases and J by 6 bases, with 7 bases between them. This CDR3 is CASSLGVSQPQHF. CDR3 in DNA: TGTGCCAGCAGCTTGGGCGTCTCTCAGCCCCAGCATTTT.

DNA of the CDR3: TGTGCCAGCAGCTTATCCGCCGGGGAAGCCAAAAACATTCAGTACTTC. Amino acids: CASSLSAGEAKNIQYF. V usage is TRBV7-2 and J usage is TRBJ2-4, with D perhaps matching TRBD2 (5 bases). The germline V and J ends were trimmed by 2 bases and 0 bases, with 11 bases remaining between them. Germline loops: CDR1 SGHTA, CDR2 FQGNSA. The length of the CDR3 is 16 residues.

The CDR3 loop reads CASSATTGATDTQYF. The CDR3 DNA reads as TGTGCCAGCAGCGCGACGACAGGGGCCACAGATACGCAGTATTTT. The rearrangement links TRBV4-2 to TRBJ2-3, with 8 bases matching TRBD1. J was trimmed by 2 bases and V by 5 bases; bases with no gene match: 6. CDR3 length: 15 amino acids. Germline V gives CDR1 LGHNA, CDR2 YNFKEQ.

This clone was detected a few times. J is TRBJ2-7 and V is TRBV18; TRBD2 agrees at 13 bases. The CDR3 length is 13 residues. Germline V lookup: CDR1 KGHSH, CDR2 LQKENI. The V gene end was trimmed by 6 bases and the J gene end by 5 bases; junction bases not matched to a gene: 1. The CDR3 nucleotides read TGTGCCAGCTCCGGGACTAGCGGGAACGAGCAGTACTTC. It yields the protein CASSGTSGNEQYF.

J is TRBJ2-7 and V is TRBV28; the D is unclear. There are 11 residues in the CDR3. Germline CDR1 MDHEN, CDR2 SYDVKM. Trimming shortened V by 5 bases and J by 6 bases, and 8 bases separated the two germline ends. In DNA form, the CDR3 reads TGTGCCAGCAGTCCCCGGGCCGAGCAGTACTTC. This sequence encodes CASSPRAEQYF.

This chain connects TRBV29-1 to TRBJ2-7; TRBD2 matches 11 bases. The CDR3 is 13 amino acids. Germline CDR1 reads SQVTM; CDR2 reads ANQGSEA. Unmatched junction bases numbered 3, after V lost 3 bases and J lost 5 bases. CDR3: CSVETSGIDEQYF. The CDR3 DNA is TGCAGCGTTGAGACTAGCGGGATCGACGAGCAGTACTTC.

This chain joins TRBV10-2 and TRBJ2-1; a weak D match, TRBD2 (6 bases). The CDR3 is made up of 14 amino acids. Germline V gene sequence: CDR1 WSHSY, CDR2 SAAADI. Trimming pared 3 bases from V and 5 bases from J, leaving 11 bases between. CDR3 protein: CASSDSGQNNEQFF. The CDR3, as DNA: TGCGCCAGCAGTGACAGCGGGCAAAACAATGAGCAGTTCTTC.

The rearrangement joins TRBV9 to TRBJ2-6, with D perhaps matching TRBD2 (6 bases). Germline V gives CDR1 SGDLS, CDR2 YYNGEE. The CDR3 contains 18 residues. Between the trimmed V and J ends, which lost 4 bases and 0 bases, there was a span of 17 bases. CDR3 protein: CASSSGGPPSSGANVLTF. The CDR3 nucleotides read TGTGCCAGCAGCTCCGGGGGACCGCCCAGCTCTGGGGCCAACGTCCTGACTTTC. Full variable domain (remainder filled in from reference TRBV9 and TRBJ2-6): DSGVTQTPKHLITATGQRVTLRCSPRSGDLSVYWYQQSLDQGLQFLIQYYNGEERAKGNILERFSAQQFPDLHSELNLSSLELGDSALYFCASSSGGPPSSGANVLTFGAGSRLTVL.

This clone was detected only a few times. This chain joins TRBV7-2 and TRBJ2-7; 7 bases agree with TRBD2. The V gene's germline CDR1 is SGHTA and CDR2 FQGNSA. The ends lost 5 bases at V and 0 bases at J; junction bases unmatched: 7. There are 15 residues in the CDR3. In nucleotides, the CDR3 is TGTGCCAGCAGCACTAGCGCGAACCCCTCCTACGAGCAGTACTTC. It specifies CASSTSANPSYEQYF.

This clone has a handful of counts. The genes are TRBV18 and TRBJ1-1, with D tentatively TRBD1 (6 bases). The CDR3 runs 15 residues. The V and J ends lost 2 bases and 1 base respectively, with 11 bases between them. CDR1 and CDR2 (germline): KGHSH, LQKENI. The CDR3 protein is CASSPSSGQNTEAFF. DNA for the CDR3: TGTGCCAGCTCACCATCTTCGGGACAGAACACTGAAGCTTTCTTT. The variable domain in full, with the rest retrieved from reference TRBV18 and TRBJ1-1, is NAGVMQNPRHLVRRRGQEARLRCSPMKGHSHVYWYRQLPEEGLKFMVYLQKENIIDESGMPKERFSAEFPKEGPSILRIQQVVRGDSAAYFCASSPSSGQNTEAFFGQGTRLTVV.

The chain is built from TRBV11-2 and TRBJ2-3, with D possibly matching TRBD2 (6 bases). This CDR3 region has 16 residues. V gave up 3 bases and J gave up 2 bases, with 15 bases separating them. From germline, CDR1 is SGHAT and CDR2 FQNNGV. DNA for the CDR3: TGTGCCAGCAGCTTGGGGACTCCCAGACCCACAGATACGCAGTATTTT. Encoded protein: CASSLGTPRPTDTQYF.

A remark on this clone: This sample also contains other DNA sequences that code for the same CDR3. The rearrangement links TRBV7-9 to TRBJ2-7; D call uncertain. V lost 2 bases, J lost 0 bases, and 8 bases lay in between. This CDR3 has 14 amino acids. Per germline, CDR1 SEHNR and CDR2 FQNEAQ (reference sequence). CDR3 DNA sequence: TGTGCCAGCAGCTTACTTGGGGACTCCTACGAGCAGTACTTC. Translation gives CASSLLGDSYEQYF.

This clone has just a few counts. The chain joins TRBV27 to TRBJ2-7; no clear D gene. Germline V lookup: CDR1 MNHEY, CDR2 SMNVEV (reference sequence). V was cut by 5 bases and J by 0 bases, with 5 bases left in between. This CDR3 is built from 12 residues. Here the CDR3 reads CASSKSSYEQYF. The CDR3 DNA reads as TGTGCCAGCAGTAAGAGCTCCTACGAGCAGTACTTC.

The table lists this clone with a few counts. The chain uses TRBV18 and TRBJ2-5; possible D gene TRBD2, 7 bases. Germline values: CDR1 KGHSH, CDR2 LQKENI. The length of the CDR3 is 14 residues. Trimming stripped 2 bases from V and 5 bases from J, with 12 bases between. This CDR3 reads CASSPSRGGETQYF. The CDR3 DNA follows: TGTGCCAGCTCACCAAGCAGGGGAGGGGAGACCCAGTACTTC. Using reference TRBV18 and TRBJ2-5 for the parts outside the CDR3, the full variable domain is NAGVMQNPRHLVRRRGQEARLRCSPMKGHSHVYWYRQLPEEGLKFMVYLQKENIIDESGMPKERFSAEFPKEGPSILRIQQVVRGDSAAYFCASSPSRGGETQYFGPGTRLLVL.

This clone has a handful of counts. The chain carries TRBV29-1 and TRBJ2-5, with TRBD2 identical over 10 bases. Germline V CDR1 and CDR2: SQVTM, ANQGSEA. CDR3 length: 16 residues. V was clipped by 2 bases and J by 5 bases; unmatched bases: 11. This chain's CDR3 is CSVERVASGRSETQYF. The CDR3 nucleotides read TGCAGCGTTGAAAGGGTGGCTAGCGGGAGAAGCGAGACCCAGTACTTC.

This clone occurred a few times. This sequence joins TRBV28 and TRBJ1-2, with TRBD1 identical over 8 bases. Trimming cost V 5 bases and J 4 bases; bases outside gene matches: 6. CDR1 and CDR2 (germline): MDHEN, SYDVKM. The length of the CDR3 is 14 residues. CDR3 protein: CASSPPTGAYGYTF. CDR3 bases: TGTGCCAGCAGTCCCCCGACAGGGGCCTATGGCTACACCTTC.

This chain uses TRBV4-2 with TRBJ1-3; perhaps TRBD1 as D (5 bases). Germline V gene sequence: CDR1 LGHNA, CDR2 YNFKEQ. V was clipped by 0 bases and J by 3 bases, with 12 bases between them. This CDR3 has 16 amino acids. CDR3: CASSQELGENGNTIYF. CDR3 in DNA: TGTGCCAGCAGCCAAGAGTTAGGGGAAAATGGAAACACCATATATTTT.

V is TRBV6-7 and J is TRBJ2-5; tentatively, D is TRBD2 (6 bases). TRBV6-7 is sorted into the ORF group, with uncertain function. Trimming left V 7 bases short and J 9 bases short, with 9 bases between. The CDR3 consists of 10 residues. This chain's CDR3 is CASTGGSQYF. The CDR3 DNA follows: TGTGCCAGCACTGGGGGGTCCCAGTACTTC.

There are a few counts of this clone. The chain links TRBV10-3 to TRBJ2-7, with D perhaps matching TRBD1 (6 bases). The CDR3 is 15 amino acids. Trimming removed 4 bases at V and 3 bases at J, with 16 bases between. Germline V lookup: CDR1 ENHRY, CDR2 SYGVKD. The CDR3 region is CAISGPTGSRYEQYF. The CDR3 region has the DNA TGTGCCATCAGTGGGCCGACAGGTAGCCGCTACGAGCAGTACTTC.

This clone was detected a few times. V usage is TRBV11-2 and J usage is TRBJ1-2; 8 bases line up with TRBD1. From germline, CDR1 is SGHAT and CDR2 FQNNGV. V lost 1 base to trimming and J lost 0 bases; unmatched junction nucleotides: 4. The CDR3 extends over 16 amino acids. The CDR3 protein is CASSLGNRGTNYGYTF. The DNA of the CDR3 is TGTGCCAGCAGCTTAGGGAACAGGGGGACTAACTATGGCTACACCTTC.

The rearrangement links TRBV14 to TRBJ2-3; 7 positions agree with TRBD2. The ends lost 5 bases at V and 2 bases at J; junction bases unmatched: 16. CDR1 and CDR2 from the germline V gene are SGHDN and FVKESK. The CDR3 loop spans 18 amino acids. In nucleotides, the CDR3 is TGTGCCAGCAGCTCTCGACTAGCTGCTACTTGGAACACAGATACGCAGTATTTT. Translating gives CASSSRLAATWNTDTQYF.

V usage is TRBV9 and J usage is TRBJ2-5, with 9 bases identical to TRBD2. The CDR3 runs 14 residues. With V trimmed by 2 bases and J by 5 bases, 4 bases remained unmatched. Germline lookup yields CDR1 SGDLS and CDR2 YYNGEE. The CDR3 region is CASSVSSGSETQYF. The CDR3 DNA reads TGTGCCAGCAGCGTTAGTAGCGGGAGTGAGACCCAGTACTTC. Full variable domain (missing parts from reference TRBV9 and TRBJ2-5): DSGVTQTPKHLITATGQRVTLRCSPRSGDLSVYWYQQSLDQGLQFLIQYYNGEERAKGNILERFSAQQFPDLHSELNLSSLELGDSALYFCASSVSSGSETQYFGPGTRLLVL.

The chain recombines TRBV28 with TRBJ2-7; D gene ambiguous. The CDR3 spans 13 residues. Germline CDR1 reads MDHEN; CDR2 reads SYDVKM. V shed 3 bases and J shed 5 bases, with 11 bases lying between them. CDR3: CASSLPVVHEQYF. For the CDR3, the DNA is TGTGCCAGCAGTTTGCCGGTAGTGCACGAGCAGTACTTC.

The rearrangement uses TRBV5-1 and TRBJ2-2; perhaps TRBD2 as D (6 bases). The CDR3 length is 17 residues. Trimming took off 0 bases at V and 0 bases at J, with 12 bases between the two ends. Germline CDR1 reads SGHRS; CDR2 reads YFSETQ. The DNA of the CDR3 is TGCGCCAGCAGCTTGGTCGCCCTAGCGTCGAACACCGGGGAGCTGTTTTTT. As protein: CASSLVALASNTGELFF.

This clone turned up a few times. The CDR3 DNA follows: TGTGCCAGCAGCTCCGGCGATGGGGGTGGTGAAAAACTGTTTTTT. Translating it yields CASSSGDGGGEKLFF. This chain links TRBV11-2 with TRBJ1-4; TRBD1 might be the D (5 bases). V gave up 4 bases and J gave up 7 bases, with 16 bases separating them. The CDR3 length is 15 residues. Germline V gene sequence: CDR1 SGHAT, CDR2 FQNNGV. The complete variable domain, with remaining parts taken from reference TRBV11-2 and TRBJ1-4, reads EAGVAQSPRYKIIEKRQSVAFWCNPISGHATLYWYQQILGQGPKLLIQFQNNGVVDDSQLPKDRFSAERLKGVDSTLKIQPAKLEDSAVYLCASSSGDGGGEKLFFGSGTQLSVL.

The chain combines TRBV5-4 with TRBJ2-5; 8 nucleotides match TRBD1. V shed 1 base, J shed 4 bases, and the junction held 0 bases outside the gene matches. CDR1 and CDR2 (germline): SGHNT, YYREEE (reference sequence). There are 13 residues in the CDR3. The CDR3 DNA reads as TGTGCCAGCAGCTTGACAGGGGGAGAGACCCAGTACTTC. As protein: CASSLTGGETQYF.

This chain joins TRBV5-1 and TRBJ2-3, with D perhaps given as TRBD1 or TRBD2 (5 bases each). The CDR3 is 13 amino acids. Germline loops: CDR1 SGHRS, CDR2 YFSETQ. V was pared by 8 bases and J by 6 bases, with 16 bases between. Here the CDR3 DNA reads TGCGCCAGTAGAAGGCAGGGAGACGATACGCAGTATTTT. As protein: CASRRQGDDTQYF.

As for this clone: Other DNA sequences in this specimen translate into the identical CDR3. The gene calls are TRBV20-1 and TRBJ2-7; D remains ambiguous. The CDR3 extends over 11 amino acids. Deletions cut 3 bases from V and 3 bases from J, with 6 bases between. CDR1 and CDR2 from the germline V gene are DFQATT and SNEGSKA (reference sequence). This CDR3 is CSASQSYEQYF. The CDR3, as DNA: TGCAGTGCTAGCCAGAGCTACGAGCAGTACTTC.

This clone showed up just a few times. The V call is TRBV2, the J call TRBJ1-2; no clear D. The V gene lost 3 bases and the J gene lost 5 bases, with 7 bases spanning the gap. Per the germline V gene, CDR1 is SNHLY and CDR2 is FYNNEI. CDR3 length equals 12 residues. CDR3 residues: CASSEKQYGYTF. The CDR3, as DNA: TGTGCCAGCAGTGAGAAGCAGTATGGCTACACCTTC.